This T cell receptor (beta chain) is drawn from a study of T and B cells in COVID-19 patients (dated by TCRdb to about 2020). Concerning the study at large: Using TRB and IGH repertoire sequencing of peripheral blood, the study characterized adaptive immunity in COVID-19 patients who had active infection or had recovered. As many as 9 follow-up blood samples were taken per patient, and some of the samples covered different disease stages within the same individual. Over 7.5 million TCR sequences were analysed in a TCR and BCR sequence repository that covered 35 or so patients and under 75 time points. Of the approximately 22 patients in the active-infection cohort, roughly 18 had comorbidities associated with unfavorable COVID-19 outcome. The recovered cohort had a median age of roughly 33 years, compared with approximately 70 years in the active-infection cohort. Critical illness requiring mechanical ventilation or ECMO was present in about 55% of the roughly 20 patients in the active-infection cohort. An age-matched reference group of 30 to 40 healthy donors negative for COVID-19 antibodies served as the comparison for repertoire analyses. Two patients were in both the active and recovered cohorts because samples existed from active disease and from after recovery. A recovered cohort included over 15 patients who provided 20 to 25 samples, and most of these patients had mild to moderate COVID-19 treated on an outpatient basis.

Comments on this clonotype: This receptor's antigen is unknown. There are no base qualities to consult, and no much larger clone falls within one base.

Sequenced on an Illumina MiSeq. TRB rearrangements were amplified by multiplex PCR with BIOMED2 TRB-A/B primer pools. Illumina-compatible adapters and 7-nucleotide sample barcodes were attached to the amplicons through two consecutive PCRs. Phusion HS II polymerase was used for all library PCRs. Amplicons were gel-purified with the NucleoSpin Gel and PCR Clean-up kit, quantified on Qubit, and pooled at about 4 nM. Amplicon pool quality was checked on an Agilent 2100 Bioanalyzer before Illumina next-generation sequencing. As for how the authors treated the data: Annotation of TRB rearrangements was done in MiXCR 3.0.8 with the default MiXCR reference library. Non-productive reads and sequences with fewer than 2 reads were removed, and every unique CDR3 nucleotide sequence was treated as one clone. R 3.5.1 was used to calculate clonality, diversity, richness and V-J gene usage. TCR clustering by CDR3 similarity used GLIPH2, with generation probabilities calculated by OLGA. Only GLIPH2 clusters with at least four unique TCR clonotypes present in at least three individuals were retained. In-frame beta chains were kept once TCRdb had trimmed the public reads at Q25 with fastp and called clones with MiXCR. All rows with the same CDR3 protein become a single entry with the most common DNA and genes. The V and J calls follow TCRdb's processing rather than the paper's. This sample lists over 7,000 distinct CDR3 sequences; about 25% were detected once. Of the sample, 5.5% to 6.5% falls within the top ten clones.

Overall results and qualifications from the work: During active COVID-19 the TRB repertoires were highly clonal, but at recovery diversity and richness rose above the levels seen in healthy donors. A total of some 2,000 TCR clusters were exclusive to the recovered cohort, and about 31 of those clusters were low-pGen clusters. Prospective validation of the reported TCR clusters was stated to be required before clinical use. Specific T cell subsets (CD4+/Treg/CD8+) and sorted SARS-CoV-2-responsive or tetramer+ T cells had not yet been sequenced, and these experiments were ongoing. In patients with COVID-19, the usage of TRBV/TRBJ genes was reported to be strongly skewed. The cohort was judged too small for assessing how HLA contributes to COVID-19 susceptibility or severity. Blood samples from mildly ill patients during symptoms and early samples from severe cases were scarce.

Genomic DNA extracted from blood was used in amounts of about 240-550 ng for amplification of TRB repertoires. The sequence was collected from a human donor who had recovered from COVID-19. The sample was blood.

Read as DNA, the sequence is TGTGCCAGCAGTGACCCCTCGACAGGGGCACTAGCGGGTACCTCCCCCTACGAGCAGTACTTC. This translates into CASSDPSTGALAGTSPYEQYF. Recombination joined TRBV25-1 with TRBJ2-7, and perhaps TRBD2 as D gene, on 9 matching bases. The CDR3, from cysteine to phenylalanine, totals 21 residues. Only the CDR3 DNA stays, 63 bases, in frame from base 1. As encoded in the germline V gene, CDR1 is MGHDK while CDR2 is SYGVNS. V is reduced by 3 bases and J by 2 bases, leaving a spacing of 32 bases between them.